This TCR beta chain was observed in a study of T cell responses to AZD1222 COVID-19 vaccine. CDR1 is SEHNR, CDR2 FQNEAQ, per germline (reference sequence). Trimming cost V 4 bases and J 1 base, with 10 bases left between them. The CDR3 is made up of 14 amino acids. Findings of the study overall: Unmutated regions of variants are reportedly targeted by nearly half of spike-specific TCRs.

About this clone: No antigen is known for it.

The protocol was immunoSEQ multiplex PCR, while the TCRdb copy is restricted to in-frame clones and leaves out a portion. The data show 140,000 or so clones, about 90% seen once. The sample in question was peripheral blood, obtained 28 days after the second dose of the MenACWY control vaccine. This chain joins TRBV7-9 and TRBJ2-5, with D hard to call. The clonotype originates from an adult who received the MenACWY meningococcal vaccine as a control. The CDR3 region has the DNA TGTGCCAGCAGCTCACCCGGACCCCAAGAGACCCAGTACTTC. Its translation is CASSSPGPQETQYF. The variable domain in full, completed from reference TRBV7-9 and TRBJ2-5, reads DTGVSQNPRHKITKRGQNVTFRCDPISEHNRLYWYRQTLGQGPEFLTYFQNEAQLEKSRLLSDRFSAERPKGSFSTLEIQRTEQGDSAMYLCASSSPGPQETQYFGPGTRLLVL.